The 22 T cell receptor beta chains in this list originate from one sample, sequenced in a study of T cell responses to AZD1222 COVID-19 vaccine. Sequencing was performed with immunoSEQ multiplex PCR; in TCRdb, only in-frame clones are kept and a portion is missing. The sample holds about 100,000 clones, around nine tenths seen once. The sequences come from peripheral blood, collected on day 0 of MenACWY control vaccination. These receptors were obtained from an adult in good health.

A note on this clone: In the same sample, other DNA sequences code for this CDR3. CDR3 residues: CAISDGYEQYF. In nucleotides, the CDR3 is TGTGCCATCAGTGACGGATACGAGCAGTACTTC. The chain recombines TRBV10-3 with TRBJ2-7; D unresolved. This CDR3 is built from 11 residues. Looked up from germline, CDR1 is ENHRY and CDR2 is SYGVKD. Trimming removed 3 bases from V and 4 bases from J, with 4 bases in between.

This clone was seen more than once but under ten times. The CDR3 nucleotides are TGCAGCGTTGAAGATCGCGGCAGGGCCAGCACAGATACGCAGTATTTT. Translation: CSVEDRGRASTDTQYF. This rearrangement joins TRBV29-1 to TRBJ2-3; D is possibly TRBD1 (5 bases). Germline values: CDR1 SQVTM, CDR2 ANQGSEA. The V and J ends lost 0 bases and 0 bases respectively, with 13 bases between them. CDR3 length: 16 residues.

V gene TRBV19 combines with J gene TRBJ1-2; TRBD1 is a possible D gene (6 bases). The CDR3 is 15 amino acids. Germline-derived CDR1 and CDR2 are LNHDA and SQIVND (reference sequence). Trimming cost V 6 bases and J 3 bases, with 17 bases left between them. DNA of the CDR3: TGTGCCAGTAGCCCCACCGGCCCAGGGGACTATGGCTACACCTTC. Its translation: CASSPTGPGDYGYTF.

This chain links TRBV25-1 with TRBJ1-2, with D uncertain. Trimming took off 2 bases at V and 6 bases at J, with 7 bases between the two ends. Per the germline V gene, CDR1 is MGHDK and CDR2 is SYGVNS. The CDR3 is 12 amino acids. The CDR3: CASSETQDGYTF. CDR3 DNA sequence: TGTGCCAGCAGTGAAACACAAGATGGCTACACCTTC.

The chain couples TRBV4-3 to TRBJ1-1; no reliable D call. The V end was cut by 1 base, the J end by 4 bases, with 7 bases between. CDR3 length: 13 amino acids. Per germline, CDR1 LGHNA and CDR2 YSLEER. The chain's CDR3 is CASSQVQGTEAFF. DNA of the CDR3: TGCGCCAGCAGCCAAGTCCAAGGCACTGAAGCTTTCTTT.

This chain uses TRBV27 with TRBJ1-6, with TRBD1 matching 9 bases. The V gene end was trimmed by 2 bases and the J gene end by 13 bases; junction bases not matched to a gene: 9. Per the germline V gene, CDR1 is MNHEY and CDR2 is SMNVEV (reference sequence). This CDR3 contains 15 residues. The chain's CDR3 is CASSLGGQGLWPLHF. Here the CDR3 DNA reads TGTGCCAGCAGTTTAGGGGGACAGGGATTATGGCCCCTCCACTTT.

This clone appeared once. This chain uses TRBV5-1 with TRBJ2-7; 10 positions agree with TRBD2. Unmatched junction bases numbered 10, after V lost 1 base and J lost 6 bases. Germline V gene sequence: CDR1 SGHRS, CDR2 YFSETQ. The CDR3 is 16 residues long. CDR3 sequence reads: CASSLKTSGDPLEQYF. As DNA, the CDR3 is TGCGCCAGCAGCTTGAAAACTAGCGGGGACCCCCTCGAGCAGTACTTC.

The rearrangement links TRBV25-1 to TRBJ2-3; 10 bases are a match to TRBD1. Germline values: CDR1 MGHDK, CDR2 SYGVNS. Germline trimming cut 5 bases from V and 1 base from J; bases unmatched to any gene: 3. CDR3 length equals 15 residues. The CDR3 region has the DNA TGTGCCAGCAGTCGACAGGGGGCTGGCACAGATACGCAGTATTTT. This encodes CASSRQGAGTDTQYF.

The chain has TRBV15 and TRBJ1-5; D might be TRBD1 (5 bases). Germline CDR1 and CDR2: LNHNV and YYDKDF (reference sequence). The CDR3 runs 18 residues. V was shortened by 5 bases and J by 0 bases, with 20 bases between the two germline ends. The CDR3 loop reads CATSPRDLIINSNQPQHF. In nucleotides, the CDR3 is TGTGCCACCAGCCCCCGGGACCTAATAATTAATAGCAATCAGCCCCAGCATTTT.

A few counts support this clone. The V gene is TRBV25-1, the J gene TRBJ1-5; D gene unclear. CDR3 size: 14 residues. V was trimmed by 1 base and J by 1 base, leaving 5 bases between them. Germline-derived CDR1 and CDR2 are MGHDK and SYGVNS. The CDR3 region is CASSEWRSNQPQHF. The CDR3 DNA follows: TGTGCCAGCAGTGAATGGAGAAGCAATCAGCCCCAGCATTTT.

The chain employs TRBV3-1 (or the pseudogene TRBV3-2) and TRBJ1-5; tentatively, D is TRBD1 (6 bases). CDR3 size: 16 residues. The germline V and J ends were trimmed by 1 base and 0 bases, with 10 bases remaining between them. Germline V gene lookup returns CDR1 LGHDT and CDR2 YNNKEL (reference sequence). The DNA for the CDR3 is TGTGCCAGCAGCCAAGCGGGACACCTTAGCAATCAGCCCCAGCATTTT. This gives the protein CASSQAGHLSNQPQHF.

Relative to its sample, this clone is medium-sized. The V and J genes are TRBV28 and TRBJ1-2; TRBD1 matches at 9 bases. CDR3 length: 14 amino acids. The germline V gene has CDR1 MDHEN and CDR2 SYDVKM. The junction had 7 bases not matched to a gene; V was cut back by 3 bases and J by 8 bases. The CDR3 reads CASSFRGTGLGYTF. The CDR3 nucleotides read TGTGCCAGCAGTTTTCGGGGGACAGGGTTAGGCTACACCTTC.

This sequence joins TRBV19 and TRBJ1-3; perhaps TRBD1 as D (5 bases). Germline CDR1 is LNHDA and CDR2 is SQIVND (reference sequence). Trimming pared 4 bases from V and 0 bases from J, leaving 10 bases between. The CDR3 is made up of 15 amino acids. CDR3 sequence (DNA): TGTGCCAGTAGTAATTCGGGGGGCTCTGGAAACACCATATATTTT. Translated: CASSNSGGSGNTIYF.

The chain combines TRBV11-1 with TRBJ1-1, with 9 bases aligning to TRBD1. The V segment lost 5 bases and the J segment 4 bases; nucleotides outside the gene matches: 8. Germline loops: CDR1 SGHAT, CDR2 FQDESV (reference sequence). The CDR3 is 15 amino acids. The CDR3 protein is CASSTQGAKTTEAFF. The DNA of the CDR3 is TGTGCCAGCAGCACACAGGGGGCGAAGACCACTGAAGCTTTCTTT.

The chain couples TRBV14 to TRBJ1-4; no clear D. Between the trimmed V and J ends, which lost 0 bases and 8 bases, there was a span of 16 bases. This CDR3 contains 16 residues. Germline lookup yields CDR1 SGHDN and CDR2 FVKESK. In DNA form, the CDR3 reads TGTGCCAGCAGCCAAGATGGCACCTACTCGTGGGAAAAACTGTTTTTT. This translates into CASSQDGTYSWEKLFF.

J is TRBJ1-2 and V is TRBV19; 8 nucleotides align to TRBD1. Trimming at V came to 3 bases and at J to 0 bases, leaving 3 bases not matched to a gene. This CDR3 has 15 amino acids. Per the germline V gene, CDR1 is LNHDA and CDR2 is SQIVND (reference sequence). CDR3 loop: CASSITTGANYGYTF. CDR3 bases: TGTGCCAGTAGTATCACGACAGGGGCTAACTATGGCTACACCTTC.

This rearrangement joins TRBV6-4 to TRBJ1-2; TRBD1 might be the D (6 bases). V was trimmed by 6 bases and J by 8 bases, leaving 19 bases between them. The length of the CDR3 is 14 residues. Looked up from germline, CDR1 is MRHNA and CDR2 is SNTAGT. The CDR3, as DNA: TGTGCCAGCAGCGAGGGTTGGGGGGCTGTCGGCTACACCTTC. Residues: CASSEGWGAVGYTF.

This chain connects TRBV12-3 or TRBV12-4 to TRBJ1-5; maybe TRBD1 (6 bases). This CDR3 is 12 amino acids long. V was pared by 5 bases and J by 5 bases, with 7 bases between. The CDR3 nucleotides are TGTGCCAGCAGTCCAGGGGATCAGCCCCAGCATTTT. This gives the protein CASSPGDQPQHF.

This rearrangement joins TRBV27 to TRBJ2-7; 11 bases agree with TRBD1. Germline loops: CDR1 MNHEY, CDR2 SMNVEV (reference sequence). CDR3 length: 16 residues. The V and J ends lost 5 bases and 4 bases, in that order; junction bases with no gene match: 10. The chain's CDR3 is CASSTRTGGAIYEQYF. DNA of the CDR3: TGTGCCAGCAGTACCAGGACAGGGGGCGCAATTTACGAGCAGTACTTC.

The rearrangement joins TRBV6-5 to TRBJ2-7; weak D call: TRBD2 (5 bases). V lost 6 bases to trimming and J lost 6 bases, with 15 bases between them. In germline, CDR1 is MNHEY, CDR2 SVGAGI. The CDR3 runs 13 residues. In nucleotides, the CDR3 is TGTGCCAGCAGGCCTTTCGGGGTCGGCGAGCAGTACTTC. Protein: CASRPFGVGEQYF.

V gene TRBV5-1 combines with J gene TRBJ1-3, with D hard to call. The germline V gene encodes CDR1 SGHRS and CDR2 YFSETQ. Trimming removed 4 bases from V and 4 bases from J, with 12 bases in between. The CDR3 has 14 residues. The CDR3 nucleotides read TGCGCCAGCAGCCTGAATGGGAGAGGAAACACCATATATTTT. This codes for CASSLNGRGNTIYF. Filled out from reference TRBV5-1 and TRBJ1-3, the complete variable domain reads KAGVTQTPRYLIKTRGQQVTLSCSPISGHRSVSWYQQTPGQGLQFLFEYFSETQRNKGNFPGRFSGRQFSNSRSEMNVSTLELGDSALYLCASSLNGRGNTIYFGEGSWLTVV.

The chain combines TRBV3-1 (or the pseudogene TRBV3-2) with TRBJ2-5; D gene unclear. CDR3 length equals 16 residues. The germline V gene encodes CDR1 LGHDT and CDR2 YNNKEL (reference sequence). V dropped 4 bases and J dropped 3 bases, with 18 bases sitting between them. The CDR3 DNA reads TGTGCCAGCAGCCGGTATAAGTTTGGGTTTGAAGAGACCCAGTACTTC. This encodes CASSRYKFGFEETQYF.